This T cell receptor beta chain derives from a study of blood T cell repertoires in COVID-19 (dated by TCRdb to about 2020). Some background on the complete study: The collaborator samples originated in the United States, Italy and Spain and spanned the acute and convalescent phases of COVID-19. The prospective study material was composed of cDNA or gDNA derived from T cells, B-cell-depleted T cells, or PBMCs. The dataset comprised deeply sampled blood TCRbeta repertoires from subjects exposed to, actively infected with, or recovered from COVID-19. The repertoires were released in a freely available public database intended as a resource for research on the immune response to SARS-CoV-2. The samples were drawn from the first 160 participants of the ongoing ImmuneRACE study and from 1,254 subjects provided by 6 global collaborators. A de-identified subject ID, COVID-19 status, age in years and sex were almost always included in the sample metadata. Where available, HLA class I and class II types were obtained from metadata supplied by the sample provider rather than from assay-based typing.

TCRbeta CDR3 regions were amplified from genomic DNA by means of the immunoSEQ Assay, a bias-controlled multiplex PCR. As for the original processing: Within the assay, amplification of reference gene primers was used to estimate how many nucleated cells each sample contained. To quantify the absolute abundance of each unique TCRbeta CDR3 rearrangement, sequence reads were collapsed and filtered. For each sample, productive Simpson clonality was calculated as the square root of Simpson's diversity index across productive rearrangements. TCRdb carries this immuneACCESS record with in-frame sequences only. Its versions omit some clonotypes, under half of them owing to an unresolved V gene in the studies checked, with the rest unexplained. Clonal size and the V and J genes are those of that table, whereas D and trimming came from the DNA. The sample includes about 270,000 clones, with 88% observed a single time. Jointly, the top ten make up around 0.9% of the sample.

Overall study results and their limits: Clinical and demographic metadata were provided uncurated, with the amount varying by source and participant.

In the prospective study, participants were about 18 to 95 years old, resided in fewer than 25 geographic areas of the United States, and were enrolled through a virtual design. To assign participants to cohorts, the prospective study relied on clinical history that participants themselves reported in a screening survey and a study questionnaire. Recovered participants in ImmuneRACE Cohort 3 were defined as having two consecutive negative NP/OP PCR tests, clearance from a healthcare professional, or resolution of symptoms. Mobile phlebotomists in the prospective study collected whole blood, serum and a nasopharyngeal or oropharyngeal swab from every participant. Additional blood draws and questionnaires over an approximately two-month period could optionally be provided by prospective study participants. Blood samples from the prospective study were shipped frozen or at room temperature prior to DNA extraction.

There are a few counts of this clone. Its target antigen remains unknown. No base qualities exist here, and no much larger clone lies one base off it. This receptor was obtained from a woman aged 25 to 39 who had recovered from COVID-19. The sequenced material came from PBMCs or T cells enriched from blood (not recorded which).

The CDR3 reads as follows: CASSTRQERSTGYTF. The sequenced DNA: TGTGCCAGCAGCACCCGACAGGAGCGTTCAACGGGCTACACCTTC. The rearranged segments are TRBV9 and TRBJ1-2; TRBD1 could be the D gene, as 6 bases match. Trimming costs V 4 bases and J 8 bases, and their ends lie 21 bases apart. Measured from the cysteine to the phenylalanine, the CDR3 is 15 residues long. The CDR3 DNA has 45 bases and is translated from base 1. Based on the germline V gene, the CDR1 and CDR2 sequences are SGDLS and YYNGEE. Where the CDR3 stops, the reference TRBV9 and TRBJ1-2 genes take over; the full variable domain is DSGVTQTPKHLITATGQRVTLRCSPRSGDLSVYWYQQSLDQGLQFLIQYYNGEERAKGNILERFSAQQFPDLHSELNLSSLELGDSALYFCASSTRQERSTGYTFGSGTRLTVV.